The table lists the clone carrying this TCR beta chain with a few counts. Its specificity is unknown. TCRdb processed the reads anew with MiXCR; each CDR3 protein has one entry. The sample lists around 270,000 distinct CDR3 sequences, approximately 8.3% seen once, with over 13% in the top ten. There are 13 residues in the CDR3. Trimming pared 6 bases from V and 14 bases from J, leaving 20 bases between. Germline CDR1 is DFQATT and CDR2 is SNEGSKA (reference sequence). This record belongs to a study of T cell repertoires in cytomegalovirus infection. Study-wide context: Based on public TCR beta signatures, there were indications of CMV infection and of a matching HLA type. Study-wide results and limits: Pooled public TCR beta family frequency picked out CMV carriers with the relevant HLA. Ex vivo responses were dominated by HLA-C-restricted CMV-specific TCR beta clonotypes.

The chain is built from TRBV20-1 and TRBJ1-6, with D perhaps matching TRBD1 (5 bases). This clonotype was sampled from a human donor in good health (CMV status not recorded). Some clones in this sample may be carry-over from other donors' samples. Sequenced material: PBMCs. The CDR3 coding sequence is TGCAGTGCCCCGCGGGGGGGTGTCGGATCCCTCCACTTT. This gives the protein CSAPRGGVGSLHF.